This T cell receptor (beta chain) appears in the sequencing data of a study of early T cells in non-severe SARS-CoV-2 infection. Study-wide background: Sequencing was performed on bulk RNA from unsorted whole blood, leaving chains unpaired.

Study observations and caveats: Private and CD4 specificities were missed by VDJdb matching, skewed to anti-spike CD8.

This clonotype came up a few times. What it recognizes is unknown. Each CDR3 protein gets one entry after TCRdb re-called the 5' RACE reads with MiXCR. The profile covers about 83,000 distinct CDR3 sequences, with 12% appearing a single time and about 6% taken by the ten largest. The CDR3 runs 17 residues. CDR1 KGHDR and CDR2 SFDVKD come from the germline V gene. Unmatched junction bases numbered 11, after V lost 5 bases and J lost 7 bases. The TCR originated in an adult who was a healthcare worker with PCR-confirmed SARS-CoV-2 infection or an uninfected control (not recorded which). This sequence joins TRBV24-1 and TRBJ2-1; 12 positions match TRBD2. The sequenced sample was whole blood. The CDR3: CATSARGLAGRRNEQFF. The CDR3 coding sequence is TGTGCCACCAGTGCCAGAGGACTAGCGGGGCGTCGGAATGAGCAGTTCTTC.